Below, 7 T cell receptor beta chains from the same sample are listed, as sequenced in a study of vaccination effects on CD4 cells after COVID-19. ViraFEST used viral peptide pools to expand antigen-specific CD4+ T cells before sequencing. Following 10 days of culture, CD4+ T cells were isolated. Two doses of either BNT162b2 or mRNA-1273 were given to each participant. Their target antigens are unknown. Data came from immunoSEQ multiplex PCR; TCRdb stores just in-frame clones and leaves some out. The sample yields roughly 46,000 clones, over 60% seen once. Specimen: CD4+ T cells from PBMCs cultured with HCoV-OC43 spike peptides, collected after COVID-19 vaccination. Sample subset: HCoV-OC43 spike overlapping peptide pool stimulation. The receptors stem from a human donor who received a COVID-19 vaccine.

The chain links TRBV4-2 to TRBJ1-2, with TRBD1 identical over 9 bases. CDR1 LGHNA and CDR2 YNFKEQ come from the germline V gene. With 3 bases clipped from V and 4 bases from J, the junction kept 0 bases outside the gene matches. This CDR3 has 13 amino acids. The CDR3 sequence: CASSQGQGYGYTF. In nucleotides, the CDR3 is TGTGCCAGCAGCCAGGGACAGGGCTATGGCTACACCTTC.

The chain is built from TRBV5-1 and TRBJ1-4, with 11 bases fitting TRBD1. The CDR3 contains 17 residues. Germline V gene lookup returns CDR1 SGHRS and CDR2 YFSETQ. J lost 8 bases, V lost 2 bases, and 11 bases had no gene match. The chain's CDR3 is CASSLRTGGEFNEKLFF. As DNA, the CDR3 is TGCGCCAGCAGCTTAAGGACAGGGGGCGAGTTCAACGAAAAACTGTTTTTT.

The gene calls are TRBV6-5 and TRBJ1-1, with a tentative D call TRBD1 (6 bases). V lost 6 bases and J 5 bases, leaving 19 bases between the germline ends. CDR3 length equals 15 residues. Germline V gives CDR1 MNHEY, CDR2 SVGAGI. This CDR3 reads CASRTPSGAWTEAFF. The DNA for the CDR3 is TGTGCCAGCAGGACGCCCTCGGGGGCTTGGACTGAAGCTTTCTTT.

The gene calls are TRBV6-5 and TRBJ1-4, with 7 bases identical to TRBD1. The CDR3 extends over 14 amino acids. The junction had 10 bases not matched to a gene; V was cut back by 5 bases and J by 10 bases. Germline V gene lookup returns CDR1 MNHEY and CDR2 SVGAGI. CDR3 in amino acids: CASSIQQGFGKLFF. The CDR3 bases are TGTGCCAGCAGTATACAACAGGGGTTCGGAAAACTGTTTTTT.

The J gene is TRBJ1-1, the V gene TRBV4-1; D is uncertain. The germline gives CDR1 MGHRA, CDR2 YSYEKL. The CDR3 is 14 amino acids. The V gene lost 5 bases and the J gene lost 4 bases, with 14 bases spanning the gap. CDR3 sequence: CASSWGGRGTEAFF. Here the CDR3 DNA reads TGCGCCAGCAGCTGGGGAGGGCGGGGCACTGAAGCTTTCTTT.

The gene calls are TRBV19 and TRBJ1-6, with a possible D match to TRBD1 (6 bases). Trimming removed 0 bases from V and 7 bases from J, with 22 bases in between. Germline V gene data show CDR1 as LNHDA and CDR2 as SQIVND (reference sequence). There are 19 residues in the CDR3. The CDR3, as DNA: TGTGCCAGTAGTATAGAGGGGGGAGAGACAGGCACGCGCAATTCACCCCTCCACTTT. This gives the protein CASSIEGGETGTRNSPLHF.

CDR3 nucleotide sequence: TGTGCCAGCAGCCTTTTTGGGGGCGGGGCAGATACGCAGTATTTT. It translates to CASSLFGGGADTQYF. V usage is TRBV7-2 and J usage is TRBJ2-3; possibly TRBD1 or TRBD2 for D (6 bases each). V lost 5 bases, J lost 4 bases, and 16 bases lay in between. Germline CDR1 and CDR2: SGHTA and FQGNSA. The CDR3 length is 15 residues.